The 11 T cell receptor beta chains in this list originate from one sample, sequenced in a study of T cells in women clearing cervical HPV infection. Sequenced by immunoSEQ multiplex PCR; TCRdb stores in-frame clones only, minus some. Reported are 15,000 to 20,000 clones; the ten largest clones contain around 11%. The sample was blood buffy coat. The receptors were gathered from a woman aged 18 to 69 with a cervical HPV16 infection that either progressed to CIN3+ or cleared (not recorded which).

This clone is medium-sized by frequency. The read is 3 residues too short to cover the CDR3 end, so that end is filled in from the germline J gene. The J gene is TRBJ1-1, the V gene TRBV6-1, with D possibly TRBD1 on 6 matching bases. This CDR3 contains 13 residues. Germline-derived CDR1 and CDR2 are MNHNS and SASEGT. V was shortened by 4 bases and J by 1 base, with 7 bases between the two germline ends. Incomplete CDR3 DNA: TGTGCCAGCAGTGGGACAGCGAACACTGAA. Amino acid sequence: CASSGTANTE. The full CDR3 protein reads CASSGTANTEAFF.

Comments on this clone: The DNA ends 3 residues before the CDR3 does, and the rest of the CDR3 is filled in from the germline J gene. The rearrangement links TRBV3-1 (or the pseudogene TRBV3-2) to TRBJ1-4; D is undetermined. Germline values: CDR1 LGHDT, CDR2 YNNKEL (reference sequence). V was cut by 2 bases and J by 4 bases, with 5 bases left in between. The CDR3 sequence is 13 residues long. Incomplete CDR3 DNA: TGTGCCAGCAGCCAATTTAATAATGAAAAA. Encoded protein: CASSQFNNEK. The CDR3 as a whole reads CASSQFNNEKLFF.

Details on this clone: The CDR3 is cut off 3 residues early in the read; its end comes from the germline J gene. This chain links TRBV30 with TRBJ1-1; 8 bases map to TRBD1. Germline loops: CDR1 GTSNPN, CDR2 SVGIG (reference sequence). This CDR3 has 13 residues. The CDR3 sequence is CAWSVRDRLTAFF. Partial CDR3 DNA: TGTGCCTGGAGTGTGAGGGACAGGCTCACC. The full variable domain, completed using reference TRBV30 and TRBJ1-1, is SQTIHQWPATLVQPVGSPLSLECTVEGTSNPNLYWYRQAAGRGLQLLFYSVGIGQISSEVPQNLSASRPQDRQFILSSKKLLLSDSGFYLCAWSVRDRLTAFFGQGTRLTVV.

In regard to this clone: The read ends 3 residues shy of where the CDR3 ends; the end is completed using the germline J gene. The chain recombines TRBV4-2 with TRBJ2-3; the D is unclear. Germline V gives CDR1 LGHNA, CDR2 YNFKEQ. The CDR3 runs to 14 residues. The DNA read from the CDR3 is TGTGCCAGCAGCCAAGGATTTAGTAGTAGCACG. Amino acids: CASSQGFSSST. Given in full, the CDR3 is CASSQGFSSSTQYF.

Details on this clone: The read is 3 residues too short to cover the CDR3 end, so that end is filled in from the germline J gene. The chain combines TRBV5-6 with TRBJ2-7; 10 positions agree with TRBD2. The CDR3 runs 15 residues. The V segment lost 5 bases and the J segment 5 bases; nucleotides outside the gene matches: 10. Germline V lookup: CDR1 SGHDT, CDR2 YYEEEE. CDR3 residues: CASSPTSGLFHEQYF. The sequenced CDR3 bases are TGTGCCAGCAGTCCGACTAGCGGGCTTTTCCACGAG.

On this clone itself: The observed sequence ends 3 residues before the CDR3 terminus, with the missing tail filled in from the germline J gene. The gene calls are TRBV20-1 and TRBJ2-1; 9 bases match TRBD2. This CDR3 comprises 17 residues. Trimming at V came to 0 bases and at J to 0 bases, leaving 6 bases not matched to a gene. Germline V gives CDR1 DFQATT, CDR2 SNEGSKA (reference sequence). The CDR3 here is CSARDETSGSSYNEQFF. The sequenced part of the CDR3 DNA is TGCAGTGCTAGAGATGAGACTAGCGGAAGCTCCTACAATGAG.

The covered CDR3 bases are TGCGCCAGCAGCCAAGACAGCCCGAACACCGGGGAG. This sequence encodes CASSQDSPNTGE. In full, the CDR3 is CASSQDSPNTGELFF. The chain links TRBV5-1 to TRBJ2-2, with D possibly matching TRBD1 (5 bases). From the germline J gene comes the end of the CDR3, since the read stops 3 residues before it. Per germline, CDR1 SGHRS and CDR2 YFSETQ. The length of the CDR3 is 15 residues. V lost 4 bases and J lost 0, with 10 bases in between.

Of note for this clone: The CDR3 end lies 3 residues beyond the end of the read and is filled in from the germline J gene. The chain is built from TRBV7-6 and TRBJ2-2; TRBD2 agrees at 7 bases. Germline CDR1 and CDR2: SGHVS and FNYEAQ. The CDR3 has 16 amino acids. J was trimmed by 5 bases and V by 0 bases; bases with no gene match: 6. The covered CDR3 bases are TGTGCCAGCAGCTTAGCGGGGGGGAGTCAGACCGGGGAG. It codes for CASSLAGGSQTGE. The full CDR3 sequence reads CASSLAGGSQTGELFF.

By frequency, this clone registers medium-sized (0.01 to 0.1%). Sequencing ends 3 residues short of the CDR3 end; the germline J gene provides the rest. V gene TRBV29-1 combines with J gene TRBJ1-1, with D possibly matching TRBD1 (5 bases). The CDR3 sequence is 13 residues long. V lost 7 bases and J 6 bases, leaving 18 bases between the germline ends. Germline assignment: CDR1 SQVTM and CDR2 ANQGSEA. The DNA read from the CDR3 is TGCAGCGGACTTTCGCGGGGGAGAGCTGAA. Translation gives CSGLSRGRAE. In full, the CDR3 is CSGLSRGRAEAFF.

In regard to this clone: The CDR3 is cut off 3 residues early in the read; its end comes from the germline J gene. V gene TRBV5-1 combines with J gene TRBJ2-1; tentative D call: TRBD1 (5 bases). Per the germline V gene, CDR1 is SGHRS and CDR2 is YFSETQ. The V gene lost 1 base and the J gene lost 4 bases, with 15 bases spanning the gap. The CDR3 spans 16 residues. CDR3 loop: CASSLQSQSGYNEQFF. The CDR3 DNA, read in part, is TGCGCCAGCAGCTTGCAAAGCCAATCAGGGTACAATGAG.

With respect to this clone: Coverage ceases 3 residues before the CDR3 finishes, and the germline J gene fills in the end. The V call is TRBV5-1, the J call TRBJ1-3; 7 bases fit TRBD1. After removal of 0 bases from V and 0 bases from J, the junction contained 3 bases not matched to a gene. Germline values: CDR1 SGHRS, CDR2 YFSETQ. This CDR3 spans 16 amino acids. The CDR3 loop reads CASSLDAGGSGNTIYF. Partial CDR3 DNA: TGCGCCAGCAGCTTGGACGCAGGGGGCTCTGGAAACACC.